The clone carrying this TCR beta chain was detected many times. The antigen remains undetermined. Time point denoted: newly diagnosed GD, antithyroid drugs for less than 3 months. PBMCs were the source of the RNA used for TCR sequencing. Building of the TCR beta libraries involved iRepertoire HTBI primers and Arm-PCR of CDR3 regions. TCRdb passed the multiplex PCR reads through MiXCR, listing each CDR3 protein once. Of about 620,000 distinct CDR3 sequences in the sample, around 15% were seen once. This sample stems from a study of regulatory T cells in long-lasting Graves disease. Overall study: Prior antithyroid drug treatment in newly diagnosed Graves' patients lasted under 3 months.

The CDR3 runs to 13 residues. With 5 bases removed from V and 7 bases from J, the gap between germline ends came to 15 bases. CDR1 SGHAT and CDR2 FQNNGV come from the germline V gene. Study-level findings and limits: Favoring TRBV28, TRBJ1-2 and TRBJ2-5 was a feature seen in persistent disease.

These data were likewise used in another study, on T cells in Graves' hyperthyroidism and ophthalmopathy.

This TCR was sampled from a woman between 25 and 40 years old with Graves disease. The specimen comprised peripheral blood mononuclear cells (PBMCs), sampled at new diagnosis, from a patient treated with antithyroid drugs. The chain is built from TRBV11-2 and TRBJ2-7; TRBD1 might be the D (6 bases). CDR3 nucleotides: TGTGCCAGCAGCCGAACCCAGGGGTCAGAGCAGTACTTC. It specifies CASSRTQGSEQYF.